This TCR beta chain is drawn from a study of T cells in Graves' hyperthyroidism and ophthalmopathy. General study findings and limits: Ophthalmopathy onset followed model prediction by a median about six months. Most thyroid clonotypes expanded above 0.001 appeared in blood too.

The sample holds a few counts of this clonotype. The antigen remains unidentified. V shed 7 bases, J shed 4 bases, and the junction held 7 bases outside the gene matches. This CDR3 comprises 15 residues. The investigators amplified TCR beta CDR3 regions from RNA transcripts. During a first-round RT-PCR of the TCR CDR3, the HTBI primer set was used. TCRdb reprocessed the multiplex PCR reads with MiXCR, giving one entry per CDR3 protein. The sample lists approximately 590,000 distinct CDR3 sequences; more than 15% were seen once. Newly diagnosed hyperthyroidism, duration under 2 months, in patients aged 18 to 65. Pregnant or lactating patients were excluded, as were those with uncontrolled infection or other autoimmune disease.

V gene TRBV12-3 or TRBV12-4 combines with J gene TRBJ2-2; 9 bases line up with TRBD1. This clonotype was obtained from a woman in her thirties with Graves' hyperthyroidism. The source material was blood. The CDR3 region has the DNA TGTGCCAGCATTCTACAGGGGGCGGGCACCGGGGAGCTGTTTTTT. It encodes CASILQGAGTGELFF.